This T cell receptor beta chain was sequenced in a study of T cell repertoires in cytomegalovirus infection. Points from the study as a whole: Clonotype analysis showed dominance of the ex vivo response by HLA-C-restricted CMV-specific TCR beta clonotypes.

A single record per CDR3 protein comes from TCRdb applying MiXCR to the reads. The sample records about 460,000 distinct CDR3 sequences, 10% to 12% being singletons. The junction had 6 bases not matched to a gene; V was cut back by 3 bases and J by 5 bases. Germline loops: CDR1 SGHKS, CDR2 YYEKEE (reference sequence). The CDR3 sequence is 15 residues long. This clonotype was observed at least ten times. The antigen remains unidentified. The chain joins TRBV5-5 to TRBJ1-5; 9 nucleotides line up with TRBD1. The sequencing input was PBMCs. The sequence was collected from a human donor in good health (CMV status not recorded). Some clones in this sample may be carry-over from other donors' samples. The CDR3 region has the DNA TGTGCCAGCAGCTGGGGACAGGGACGGGATCAGCCCCAGCATTTT. Amino acids: CASSWGQGRDQPQHF.